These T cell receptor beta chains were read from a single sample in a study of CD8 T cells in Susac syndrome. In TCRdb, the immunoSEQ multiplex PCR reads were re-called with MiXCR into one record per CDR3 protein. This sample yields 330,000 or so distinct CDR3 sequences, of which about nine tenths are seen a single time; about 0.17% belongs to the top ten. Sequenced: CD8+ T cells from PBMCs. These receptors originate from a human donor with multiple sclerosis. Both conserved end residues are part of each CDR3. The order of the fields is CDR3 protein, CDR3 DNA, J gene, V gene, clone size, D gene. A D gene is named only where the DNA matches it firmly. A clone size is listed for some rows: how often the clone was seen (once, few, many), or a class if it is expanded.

cdr3_aa: CASSRENRDSFTDTQYF
cdr3_nt: TGTGCCAGCAGCCGCGAGAATCGGGACAGCTTCACAGATACGCAGTATTTT
j_call: TRBJ2-3
v_call: TRBV3-1
clone_size: .
d_call: TRBD1

cdr3_aa: CSVGPGEQFF
cdr3_nt: TGCAGCGTTGGGCCGGGAGAGCAGTTCTTC
j_call: TRBJ2-1
v_call: TRBV29-1
clone_size: few
d_call: .

cdr3_aa: CASSTWDSRPLYGYTF
cdr3_nt: TGTGCCAGCAGCACGTGGGACTCCCGGCCCCTCTATGGCTACACCTTC
j_call: TRBJ1-2
v_call: TRBV21-1
clone_size: .
d_call: .

cdr3_aa: CASSTSGGPWAEQFF
cdr3_nt: TGTGCCAGCAGCACCTCAGGGGGCCCCTGGGCCGAGCAGTTCTTC
j_call: TRBJ2-1
v_call: TRBV11-2
clone_size: .
d_call: TRBD1

cdr3_aa: CASSLALDEQFF
cdr3_nt: TGCGCCAGCAGCTTGGCCCTGGATGAGCAGTTCTTC
j_call: TRBJ2-1
v_call: TRBV5-1
clone_size: .
d_call: .

cdr3_aa: CASLRDSSGNTIYF
cdr3_nt: TGTGCCAGTTTACGGGACTCCTCTGGAAACACCATATATTTT
j_call: TRBJ1-3
v_call: TRBV2
clone_size: .
d_call: .

cdr3_aa: CAWSVTGGATDTQYF
cdr3_nt: TGTGCCTGGAGTGTAACCGGGGGGGCGACAGATACGCAGTATTTT
j_call: TRBJ2-3
v_call: TRBV30
clone_size: .
d_call: TRBD2

cdr3_aa: CASSYYLGGITDTQYF
cdr3_nt: TGTGCCAGCAGTTACTATCTAGGGGGGATCACAGATACGCAGTATTTT
j_call: TRBJ2-3
v_call: TRBV6-5
clone_size: few
d_call: .

cdr3_aa: CASSLGGISSYEQYF
cdr3_nt: TGTGCCAGCAGCTTGGGCGGGATAAGCTCCTACGAGCAGTACTTC
j_call: TRBJ2-7
v_call: TRBV5-4
clone_size: once
d_call: .

cdr3_aa: CASGWPGLGYTF
cdr3_nt: TGTGCCAGCGGTTGGCCTGGGCTGGGCTACACCTTC
j_call: TRBJ1-2
v_call: TRBV27
clone_size: .
d_call: .

cdr3_aa: CASSQVGPDLGVEQYF
cdr3_nt: TGTGCCAGCAGCCAAGTGGGCCCGGATCTTGGTGTGGAGCAGTACTTC
j_call: TRBJ2-7
v_call: TRBV4-2
clone_size: .
d_call: .

cdr3_aa: CASSLGGTSYEQYF
cdr3_nt: TGTGCCAGCAGCTTAGGAGGGACATCCTACGAGCAGTACTTC
j_call: TRBJ2-7
v_call: TRBV5-6
clone_size: .
d_call: .

cdr3_aa: CASSYGSSEQFF
cdr3_nt: TGTGCCAGCAGTTACGGGTCTTCCGAGCAGTTCTTC
j_call: TRBJ2-1
v_call: TRBV6-5
clone_size: .
d_call: .

cdr3_aa: CASTPPNQETQYF
cdr3_nt: TGTGCCAGCACCCCCCCAAACCAAGAGACCCAGTACTTC
j_call: TRBJ2-5
v_call: TRBV12-3/TRBV12-4
clone_size: .
d_call: .

cdr3_aa: CAISEIGWGTEKETQYF
cdr3_nt: TGTGCCATCAGTGAGATCGGATGGGGGACAGAGAAAGAGACCCAGTACTTC
j_call: TRBJ2-5
v_call: TRBV10-3
clone_size: .
d_call: TRBD1

cdr3_aa: CASSQVEGGGYGYTF
cdr3_nt: TGTGCCAGCAGCCAAGTTGAGGGAGGGGGCTATGGCTACACCTTC
j_call: TRBJ1-2
v_call: TRBV4-2
clone_size: .
d_call: .

cdr3_aa: CASTLDSNQETQYF
cdr3_nt: TGCGCCAGCACCTTAGACAGTAACCAAGAGACCCAGTACTTC
j_call: TRBJ2-5
v_call: TRBV5-1
clone_size: .
d_call: .

cdr3_aa: CATSDWASGRENTGELFF
cdr3_nt: TGTGCCACCAGTGATTGGGCTAGCGGGAGGGAGAACACCGGGGAGCTGTTTTTT
j_call: TRBJ2-2
v_call: TRBV24-1
clone_size: .
d_call: TRBD2

cdr3_aa: CASSSGTGGVYEQYF
cdr3_nt: TGTGCCAGCAGCTCGGGGACAGGGGGCGTCTACGAGCAGTACTTC
j_call: TRBJ2-7
v_call: TRBV7-9
clone_size: .
d_call: TRBD1

cdr3_aa: CASEGLLEGVYEQYF
cdr3_nt: TGTGCCTCGGAGGGGCTGTTGGAGGGGGTATACGAGCAGTACTTC
j_call: TRBJ2-7
v_call: TRBV30
clone_size: .
d_call: .

cdr3_aa: CATPTLAGGGNEQFF
cdr3_nt: TGTGCCACCCCGACTCTAGCGGGAGGGGGCAATGAGCAGTTCTTC
j_call: TRBJ2-1
v_call: TRBV7-9
clone_size: .
d_call: TRBD2

cdr3_aa: CASSGVRGAGTETQYF
cdr3_nt: TGTGCCAGCAGTGGAGTGAGAGGGGCGGGGACGGAGACCCAGTACTTC
j_call: TRBJ2-5
v_call: TRBV6-1
clone_size: .
d_call: .

cdr3_aa: CASSIEWQNEQFF
cdr3_nt: TGTGCCAGTAGTATAGAGTGGCAGAATGAGCAGTTCTTC
j_call: TRBJ2-1
v_call: TRBV19
clone_size: .
d_call: .

cdr3_aa: CASGWGGQSEQYF
cdr3_nt: TGTGCCAGCGGGTGGGGCGGTCAATCCGAGCAGTACTTC
j_call: TRBJ2-7
v_call: TRBV19
clone_size: .
d_call: .

cdr3_aa: CASGLTGASEQYF
cdr3_nt: TGTGCCAGTGGGTTAACGGGAGCCTCCGAGCAGTACTTC
j_call: TRBJ2-7
v_call: TRBV19
clone_size: few
d_call: .

cdr3_aa: CSAITSSWAYSYEQYF
cdr3_nt: TGCAGTGCTATAACCTCCTCTTGGGCCTACTCCTACGAGCAGTACTTC
j_call: TRBJ2-7
v_call: TRBV20-1
clone_size: few
d_call: .

cdr3_aa: CSVTWGSAKVGIQYF
cdr3_nt: TGCAGCGTTACATGGGGTTCAGCCAAGGTGGGGATTCAGTACTTC
j_call: TRBJ2-4
v_call: TRBV29-1
clone_size: .
d_call: .

cdr3_aa: CASSSTGESTEAFF
cdr3_nt: TGTGCCAGCAGCTCGACAGGGGAGAGCACTGAAGCTTTCTTT
j_call: TRBJ1-1
v_call: TRBV12-3/TRBV12-4
clone_size: .
d_call: TRBD1

cdr3_aa: CASSLTGSLAGEIGYEQYF
cdr3_nt: TGTGCCAGCAGTCTTACAGGGTCCCTAGCGGGAGAGATCGGCTACGAGCAGTACTTC
j_call: TRBJ2-7
v_call: TRBV12-3/TRBV12-4
clone_size: .
d_call: TRBD2

cdr3_aa: CSALDPGGDREKLFF
cdr3_nt: TGCAGTGCCCTGGACCCCGGGGGAGACAGGGAAAAACTGTTTTTT
j_call: TRBJ1-4
v_call: TRBV20-1
clone_size: .
d_call: .

cdr3_aa: CASSLSGWDGRYEQYF
cdr3_nt: TGTGCCAGCAGTTTATCGGGGTGGGACGGACGATACGAGCAGTACTTC
j_call: TRBJ2-7
v_call: TRBV27
clone_size: .
d_call: .

cdr3_aa: CATSRGQEAQPQHF
cdr3_nt: TGTGCCACCAGCAGAGGACAGGAGGCTCAGCCCCAGCATTTT
j_call: TRBJ1-5
v_call: TRBV15
clone_size: .
d_call: .

cdr3_aa: CASSLDRWSHSYNEQFF
cdr3_nt: TGTGCCAGCAGCTTGGATCGGTGGTCGCACTCCTACAATGAGCAGTTCTTC
j_call: TRBJ2-1
v_call: TRBV5-6
clone_size: .
d_call: .

cdr3_aa: CASRLPSGNEQFF
cdr3_nt: TGTGCCAGCAGACTCCCAAGCGGCAATGAGCAGTTCTTC
j_call: TRBJ2-1
v_call: TRBV6-5
clone_size: .
d_call: .

cdr3_aa: CSAREQGSSHTEAFF
cdr3_nt: TGCAGTGCTAGAGAACAGGGCTCCTCACACACTGAAGCTTTCTTT
j_call: TRBJ1-1
v_call: TRBV20-1
clone_size: .
d_call: .

cdr3_aa: CAFHFLATKNEQFF
cdr3_nt: TGTGCCTTCCACTTCCTAGCGACGAAAAATGAGCAGTTCTTC
j_call: TRBJ2-1
v_call: TRBV30
clone_size: once
d_call: .

cdr3_aa: CSVCVSQGDYGYTF
cdr3_nt: TGCAGTGTCTGTGTTAGCCAGGGCGACTATGGCTACACCTTC
j_call: TRBJ1-2
v_call: TRBV20-1
clone_size: .
d_call: .

cdr3_aa: CSASTGLAGGETQYF
cdr3_nt: TGCAGTGCTAGTACTGGACTAGCGGGAGGAGAGACCCAGTACTTC
j_call: TRBJ2-5
v_call: TRBV20-1
clone_size: .
d_call: TRBD2

cdr3_aa: CASSTSGEADTQYF
cdr3_nt: TGTGCCAGCAGCACTAGCGGGGAGGCAGATACGCAGTATTTT
j_call: TRBJ2-3
v_call: TRBV5-4
clone_size: .
d_call: TRBD2

cdr3_aa: CSARLKAEGTQPQHF
cdr3_nt: TGCAGTGCCCGTTTGAAGGCAGAGGGGACTCAGCCCCAGCATTTT
j_call: TRBJ1-5
v_call: TRBV20-1
clone_size: once
d_call: .

cdr3_aa: CASTLFWSGTNTGELFF
cdr3_nt: TGTGCCAGCACCCTCTTCTGGTCGGGAACGAACACCGGGGAGCTGTTTTTT
j_call: TRBJ2-2
v_call: TRBV12-3/TRBV12-4
clone_size: .
d_call: .

cdr3_aa: CASSLFGGEKLFF
cdr3_nt: TGTGCCAGCAGCTTGTTCGGGGGTGAAAAACTGTTTTTT
j_call: TRBJ1-4
v_call: TRBV7-3
clone_size: .
d_call: .

cdr3_aa: CASNPHGGGNEQFF
cdr3_nt: TGTGCCAGCAATCCCCACGGCGGGGGCAATGAGCAGTTCTTC
j_call: TRBJ2-1
v_call: TRBV6-5
clone_size: .
d_call: TRBD2

cdr3_aa: CASSLALGGPSYEQYF
cdr3_nt: TGTGCCAGCAGCTTAGCCCTTGGGGGGCCCTCCTACGAGCAGTACTTC
j_call: TRBJ2-7
v_call: TRBV13
clone_size: .
d_call: .

cdr3_aa: CSVPGTSGVEQYF
cdr3_nt: TGCAGCGTTCCCGGGACTAGCGGCGTCGAGCAGTACTTC
j_call: TRBJ2-7
v_call: TRBV29-1
clone_size: .
d_call: TRBD2

cdr3_aa: CASRPRTGREAFF
cdr3_nt: TGTGCCAGTAGGCCCCGGACAGGACGTGAAGCTTTCTTT
j_call: TRBJ1-1
v_call: TRBV19
clone_size: .
d_call: TRBD1

cdr3_aa: CASSLGTGRQDGYTF
cdr3_nt: TGTGCCAGCAGCCTCGGGACAGGGCGCCAGGACGGCTACACCTTC
j_call: TRBJ1-2
v_call: TRBV7-9
clone_size: .
d_call: TRBD1

cdr3_aa: CASSSAPGERSSYNEQFF
cdr3_nt: TGTGCCAGCAGTTCCGCTCCGGGGGAGAGGAGCTCCTACAATGAGCAGTTCTTC
j_call: TRBJ2-1
v_call: TRBV6-2/TRBV6-3
clone_size: .
d_call: .

cdr3_aa: CAWTGGGPYNEQFF
cdr3_nt: TGTGCCTGGACGGGGGGAGGACCTTACAATGAGCAGTTCTTC
j_call: TRBJ2-1
v_call: TRBV30
clone_size: .
d_call: TRBD2

cdr3_aa: CSAGLAASTDTQYF
cdr3_nt: TGCAGTGCCGGGCTAGCAGCTAGCACAGATACGCAGTATTTT
j_call: TRBJ2-3
v_call: TRBV20-1
clone_size: once
d_call: .

cdr3_aa: CASSPRGDASTDTQYF
cdr3_nt: TGTGCCAGCAGCCCGCGGGGCGACGCTAGCACAGATACGCAGTATTTT
j_call: TRBJ2-3
v_call: TRBV13
clone_size: .
d_call: .

cdr3_aa: CASSVAGNTEAFF
cdr3_nt: TGTGCCAGCAGCGTCGCAGGAAACACTGAAGCTTTCTTT
j_call: TRBJ1-1
v_call: TRBV9
clone_size: few
d_call: .

cdr3_aa: CASSPPVGVPDTQYF
cdr3_nt: TGCGCCAGCAGCCCCCCGGTCGGGGTGCCAGATACGCAGTATTTT
j_call: TRBJ2-3
v_call: TRBV4-1
clone_size: .
d_call: .

cdr3_aa: CASSSDPTLSNQPQHF
cdr3_nt: TGTGCCAGCAGCTCAGACCCAACCCTCAGCAATCAGCCCCAGCATTTT
j_call: TRBJ1-5
v_call: TRBV28
clone_size: .
d_call: .

cdr3_aa: CAWSVGSIRDWDFF
cdr3_nt: TGTGCCTGGAGTGTAGGGTCCATACGGGACTGGGATTTCTTT
j_call: TRBJ1-1
v_call: TRBV30
clone_size: .
d_call: .

cdr3_aa: CAWRSLRGANNEQFF
cdr3_nt: TGTGCCTGGCGCTCCTTGAGGGGGGCAAACAATGAGCAGTTCTTC
j_call: TRBJ2-1
v_call: TRBV30
clone_size: .
d_call: .

cdr3_aa: CASSVLGDTDTQYF
cdr3_nt: TGTGCCAGCAGTGTCCTCGGGGACACAGATACGCAGTATTTT
j_call: TRBJ2-3
v_call: TRBV2
clone_size: .
d_call: .

cdr3_aa: CASSTLLAGGPDTGELFF
cdr3_nt: TGTGCCAGCAGCACCCTACTAGCGGGAGGGCCGGACACCGGGGAGCTGTTTTTT
j_call: TRBJ2-2
v_call: TRBV13
clone_size: .
d_call: TRBD2

cdr3_aa: CASTLAGVYNEQFF
cdr3_nt: TGCGCCAGTACCCTCGCGGGAGTTTACAATGAGCAGTTCTTC
j_call: TRBJ2-1
v_call: TRBV5-1
clone_size: .
d_call: TRBD2